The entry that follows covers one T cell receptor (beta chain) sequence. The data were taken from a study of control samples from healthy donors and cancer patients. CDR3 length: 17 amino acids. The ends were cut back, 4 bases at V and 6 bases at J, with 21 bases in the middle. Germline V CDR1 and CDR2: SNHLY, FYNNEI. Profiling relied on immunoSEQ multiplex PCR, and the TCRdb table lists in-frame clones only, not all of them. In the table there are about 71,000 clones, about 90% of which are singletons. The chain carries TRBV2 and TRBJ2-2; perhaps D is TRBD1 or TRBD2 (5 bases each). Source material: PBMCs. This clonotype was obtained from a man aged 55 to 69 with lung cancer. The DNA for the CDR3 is TGTGCCAGCAGTGGTTTTTATGGGGGTGAGGGCCCCGGGGAGCTGTTTTTT. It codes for CASSGFYGGEGPGELFF.